Sequencing of this T cell receptor beta chain was carried out in a study of low-dose radiotherapy and immunotherapy resistance in tumors. Study-wide background: It was 1 Gy per fraction every two weeks that Cohort 2 received, adding up to 13 Gy over 26 weeks.

This clonotype was detected many times. As for time point: before trial treatment. First-strand cDNA used TRAV- and TRBV-specific primers, covering alpha and beta chains. PCR amplification of the TCRs was performed with Phusion for 20 PCR cycles, and it relied on a constant-region primer together with a V-primer adapter. Via MiXCR, TCRdb re-called the reads, giving one row per CDR3 protein. The sample carries 75,000 to 95,000 distinct CDR3 sequences, 18% recorded once. In germline, CDR1 is DFQATT, CDR2 SNEGSKA (reference sequence). The CDR3 has 13 amino acids. J was trimmed by 5 bases and V by 6 bases; bases with no gene match: 9.

The V call is TRBV20-1, the J call TRBJ2-5; 7 bases are shared with TRBD1. Sequenced material: PBMCs, taken before treatment. The clonotype was recovered from a male donor with prostate cancer. The CDR3 spells CSATPGQLETQYF. In nucleotides, the CDR3 is TGCAGTGCAACCCCGGGACAGTTGGAGACCCAGTACTTC.